What follows describes a single T cell receptor beta chain. The antigen remains undetermined. Constant-region reverse primers amplified full-length variable regions, followed by semi-nested Nested Universal Primer A PCR. TCRdb itself ran the 5' RACE reads through MiXCR, one entry per CDR3 protein. The sample shows some 62,000 distinct CDR3 sequences, 25% to 30% of them seen only once. General study findings and limits: Tumor Treg TCRs overlapped most with tumor naive CD4+ cells.

This TCR derives from a female donor with breast cancer. The sample comprised tumor-infiltrating naive CD4+ T cells sorted from the breast tumor. The subset was: naive CD4+ T cells, CD4+CD45RA+CD25-.

This CDR3 is CASSNPGTGIYNEQFF. In DNA, the CDR3 is TGTGCCAGCAGCAACCCCGGGACAGGGATCTACAATGAGCAGTTCTTC. The genes are TRBV7-8 and TRBJ2-1; 9 nucleotides match TRBD1. The CDR3 consists of 16 residues. Germline CDR1 and CDR2: SGHVS and FQNEAQ. V dropped 5 bases and J dropped 3; count of bases not matched to a gene: 8.